Shown below are 14 T cell receptor beta chains from a single sample sequenced in a study of beta chain features in type 1 diabetes. As every portion of the isolated RNA was reverse transcribed, the sequencing read expressed TCRB transcripts. TCRdb's table, derived via immunoSEQ multiplex PCR, lists solely in-frame clones and lacks some. The data hold 900,000 or so clones, with around a sixth observed a single time. The sample comprised naive CD4+ T cells from blood. Receptors were obtained from a woman aged 18 to 35 in good health.

This clone was found a few times. The rearrangement uses TRBV28 and TRBJ2-5; D might be TRBD2 (6 bases). The CDR3 runs to 16 residues. Trimming removed 6 bases at V and 1 base at J, with 18 bases between. Germline V CDR1 and CDR2: MDHEN, SYDVKM. CDR3 sequence (DNA): TGTGCCAGCAGACCAGGGAGGCAGGCGGTCCAAGAGACCCAGTACTTC. Amino acids: CASRPGRQAVQETQYF.

The chain links TRBV11-1 to TRBJ2-5, with TRBD2 identical over 9 bases. The V segment lost 5 bases and the J segment 1 base; nucleotides outside the gene matches: 11. In germline, CDR1 is SGHAT, CDR2 FQDESV (reference sequence). The CDR3 sequence is 17 residues long. The CDR3 DNA is TGTGCCAGCAGCGTAACTTCCCGGACTAGCGCCCAAGAGACCCAGTACTTC. Translation: CASSVTSRTSAQETQYF.

The CDR3 DNA sequence: TGTGCCAGTAGTGTGACCCCGAGCTCCTACAATGAGCAGTTCTTC. Its protein product is CASSVTPSSYNEQFF. The chain combines TRBV19 with TRBJ2-1, with unresolved D. The CDR3 totals 15 residues. The germline gives CDR1 LNHDA, CDR2 SQIVND (reference sequence). The V end was cut by 5 bases, the J end by 0 bases, with 11 bases between.

The chain uses TRBV7-8 and TRBJ1-1, with a weak D call TRBD1 (5 bases). CDR1 SGHVS and CDR2 FQNEAQ come from the germline V gene. V was shortened by 5 bases and J by 1 base, with 20 bases between the two germline ends. The CDR3 extends over 17 amino acids. This CDR3 is CASSPQQTGLGNTEAFF. CDR3 coding DNA: TGTGCCAGCAGCCCACAACAGACGGGACTAGGGAACACTGAAGCTTTCTTT.

This sequence joins TRBV5-4 and TRBJ2-1; 9 positions agree with TRBD2. Per germline, CDR1 SGHNT and CDR2 YYREEE (reference sequence). V lost 5 bases and J lost 7; bases outside the gene matches: 16. CDR3 length equals 17 residues. The CDR3 sequence: CASSRSGGTTYGNEQFF. CDR3 DNA sequence: TGTGCCAGCAGTCGTAGCGGGGGCACAACGTACGGTAATGAGCAGTTCTTC.

This chain uses TRBV7-2 with TRBJ2-5; TRBD1 is a possible D gene (7 bases). The CDR3 runs to 14 residues. The V gene's germline CDR1 is SGHTA and CDR2 FQGNSA. Trimming stripped 7 bases from V and 5 bases from J, with 17 bases between. For the CDR3, the DNA is TGTGCCAGCAACAACGGAGGGGGCAGGGAGACCCAGTACTTC. Translated, it gives CASNNGGGRETQYF. Full variable domain (outside the CDR3, taken from reference TRBV7-2 and TRBJ2-5): GAGVSQSPSNKVTEKGKDVELRCDPISGHTALYWYRQSLGQGLEFLIYFQGNSAPDKSGLPSDRFSAERTGGSVSTLTIQRTQQEDSAVYLCASNNGGGRETQYFGPGTRLLVL.

The V and J genes are TRBV18 and TRBJ2-1; 7 nucleotides match TRBD1. Germline V CDR1 and CDR2: KGHSH, LQKENI. V lost 3 bases, J lost 8 bases, and 13 bases stayed unmatched. The CDR3 loop spans 16 amino acids. For the CDR3, the DNA is TGTGCCAGCTCACCGGGTTCTGACAGGGTCGTTCATGAGCAGTTCTTC. It is translated as CASSPGSDRVVHEQFF.

The table lists this clone with a few counts. The rearrangement links TRBV19 to TRBJ2-3; TRBD2 matches 8 bases. Germline CDR1 reads LNHDA; CDR2 reads SQIVND (reference sequence). The CDR3 covers 16 residues. Trimming took 4 bases from V and 8 from J; bases not matched to a gene: 14. The CDR3 region has the DNA TGTGCCAGTAGTAAGGATAGCGGGGCTTTCACCGGTACGCAGTATTTT. This gives the protein CASSKDSGAFTGTQYF.

As regards this clone: Within the sample, other DNA sequences also encode this same CDR3. The chain has TRBV29-1 and TRBJ2-1; D might be TRBD1 (5 bases). This CDR3 is built from 14 residues. V was pared by 2 bases and J by 0 bases, with 8 bases between. Germline lookup yields CDR1 SQVTM and CDR2 ANQGSEA. This CDR3 reads CSVERGLSYNEQFF. CDR3 in DNA: TGCAGCGTTGAAAGGGGTCTCTCCTACAATGAGCAGTTCTTC.

The table lists this clone with a few counts. The chain employs TRBV7-6 and TRBJ2-1; possibly TRBD2 for D (6 bases). The V end lost 1 base, the J end lost 4 bases, and 23 bases lay between the germline ends. The germline CDR1 and CDR2 sequences are SGHVS and FNYEAQ. The CDR3 is made up of 19 amino acids. CDR3 protein: CASSLVARGVGRGYNEQFF. The CDR3 DNA reads as TGTGCCAGCAGCTTAGTCGCTCGGGGAGTCGGGAGAGGGTACAATGAGCAGTTCTTC.

The table lists this clone with a few counts. The chain is built from TRBV9 and TRBJ2-2; D is unclear. Germline V gene data show CDR1 as SGDLS and CDR2 as YYNGEE. V was trimmed by 0 bases and J by 6 bases, leaving 3 bases between them. This CDR3 contains 12 residues. Here the CDR3 reads CASSVVSGELFF. The CDR3 nucleotides read TGTGCCAGCAGCGTAGTATCCGGGGAGCTGTTTTTT.

This clone was observed a handful of times. The V call is TRBV28, the J call TRBJ1-1; D ambiguous. The ends were cut back, 6 bases at V and 0 bases at J, with 14 bases in the middle. Germline CDR1 and CDR2: MDHEN and SYDVKM. The CDR3 has 15 residues. The CDR3 reads CASRRRTLMNTEAFF. The CDR3 DNA follows: TGTGCCAGCAGAAGACGGACCCTCATGAACACTGAAGCTTTCTTT.

In this sample, this clone turned up a few times. The CDR3 loop reads CASSSGRPPSYEQYF. CDR3 in DNA: TGTGCCAGTAGTAGTGGGCGTCCACCTTCCTACGAGCAGTACTTC. The chain recombines TRBV19 with TRBJ2-7; unclear D gene. The V gene lost 4 bases and the J gene lost 1 base, with 14 bases spanning the gap. The CDR3 has 15 amino acids. The germline V gene encodes CDR1 LNHDA and CDR2 SQIVND (reference sequence).

The chain is built from TRBV6-5 and TRBJ1-5; possibly TRBD1 for D (5 bases). The germline CDR1 and CDR2 sequences are MNHEY and SVGAGI. Trimming removed 8 bases from V and 6 bases from J, with 17 bases in between. CDR3 length: 14 residues. CDR3 residues: CASRLGQGRQPQHF. The CDR3 DNA follows: TGTGCCAGCCGACTAGGGCAGGGCCGTCAGCCCCAGCATTTT.